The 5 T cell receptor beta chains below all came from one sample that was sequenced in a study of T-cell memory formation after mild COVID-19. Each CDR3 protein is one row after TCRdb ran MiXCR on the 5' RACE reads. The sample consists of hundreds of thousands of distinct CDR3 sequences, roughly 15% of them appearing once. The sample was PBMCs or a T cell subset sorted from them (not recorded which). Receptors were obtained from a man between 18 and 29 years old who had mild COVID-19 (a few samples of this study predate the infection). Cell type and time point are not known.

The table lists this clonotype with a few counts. In DNA, the CDR3 is TGTGCCAGTAGCGCGGGACAGGTCAATTCACCCCTCCACTTT. It is translated as CASSAGQVNSPLHF. The chain combines TRBV19 with TRBJ1-6, with 8 nucleotides matching TRBD1. This CDR3 is built from 14 residues. J lost 7 bases, V lost 6 bases, and 5 bases had no gene match. Germline CDR1 is LNHDA and CDR2 is SQIVND (reference sequence).

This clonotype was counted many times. Here the CDR3 reads CASSYLSAGATEAFF. The CDR3 nucleotides read TGTGCCAGCAGTTACCTCTCCGCAGGGGCCACTGAAGCTTTCTTT. The V gene is TRBV6-6, the J gene TRBJ1-1, with D possibly being TRBD1 (6 bases). This CDR3 has 15 residues. V dropped 2 bases and J dropped 4 bases, with 14 bases sitting between them. Looked up from germline, CDR1 is MNHNY and CDR2 is SVGAGI (reference sequence).

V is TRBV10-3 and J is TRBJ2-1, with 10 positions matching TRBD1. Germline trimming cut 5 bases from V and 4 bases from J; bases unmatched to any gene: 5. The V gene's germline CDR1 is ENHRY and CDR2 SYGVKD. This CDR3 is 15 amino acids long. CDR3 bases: TGTGCCATCAGTCAAGGGGGACAGGGGTACAATGAGCAGTTCTTC. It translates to CAISQGGQGYNEQFF.

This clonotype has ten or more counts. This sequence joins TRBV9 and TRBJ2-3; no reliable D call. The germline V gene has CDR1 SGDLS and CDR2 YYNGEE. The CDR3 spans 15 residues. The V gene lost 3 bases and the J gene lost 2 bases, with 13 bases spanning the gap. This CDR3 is CASSAGPAPTDTQYF. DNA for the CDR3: TGTGCCAGCAGCGCTGGACCCGCCCCCACAGATACGCAGTATTTT.

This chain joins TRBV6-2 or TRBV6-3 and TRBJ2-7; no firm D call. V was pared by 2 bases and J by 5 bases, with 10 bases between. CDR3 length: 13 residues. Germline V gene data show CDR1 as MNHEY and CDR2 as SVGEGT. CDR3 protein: CASSYGRWDEQYF. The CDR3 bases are TGTGCCAGCAGTTACGGTCGCTGGGACGAGCAGTACTTC.